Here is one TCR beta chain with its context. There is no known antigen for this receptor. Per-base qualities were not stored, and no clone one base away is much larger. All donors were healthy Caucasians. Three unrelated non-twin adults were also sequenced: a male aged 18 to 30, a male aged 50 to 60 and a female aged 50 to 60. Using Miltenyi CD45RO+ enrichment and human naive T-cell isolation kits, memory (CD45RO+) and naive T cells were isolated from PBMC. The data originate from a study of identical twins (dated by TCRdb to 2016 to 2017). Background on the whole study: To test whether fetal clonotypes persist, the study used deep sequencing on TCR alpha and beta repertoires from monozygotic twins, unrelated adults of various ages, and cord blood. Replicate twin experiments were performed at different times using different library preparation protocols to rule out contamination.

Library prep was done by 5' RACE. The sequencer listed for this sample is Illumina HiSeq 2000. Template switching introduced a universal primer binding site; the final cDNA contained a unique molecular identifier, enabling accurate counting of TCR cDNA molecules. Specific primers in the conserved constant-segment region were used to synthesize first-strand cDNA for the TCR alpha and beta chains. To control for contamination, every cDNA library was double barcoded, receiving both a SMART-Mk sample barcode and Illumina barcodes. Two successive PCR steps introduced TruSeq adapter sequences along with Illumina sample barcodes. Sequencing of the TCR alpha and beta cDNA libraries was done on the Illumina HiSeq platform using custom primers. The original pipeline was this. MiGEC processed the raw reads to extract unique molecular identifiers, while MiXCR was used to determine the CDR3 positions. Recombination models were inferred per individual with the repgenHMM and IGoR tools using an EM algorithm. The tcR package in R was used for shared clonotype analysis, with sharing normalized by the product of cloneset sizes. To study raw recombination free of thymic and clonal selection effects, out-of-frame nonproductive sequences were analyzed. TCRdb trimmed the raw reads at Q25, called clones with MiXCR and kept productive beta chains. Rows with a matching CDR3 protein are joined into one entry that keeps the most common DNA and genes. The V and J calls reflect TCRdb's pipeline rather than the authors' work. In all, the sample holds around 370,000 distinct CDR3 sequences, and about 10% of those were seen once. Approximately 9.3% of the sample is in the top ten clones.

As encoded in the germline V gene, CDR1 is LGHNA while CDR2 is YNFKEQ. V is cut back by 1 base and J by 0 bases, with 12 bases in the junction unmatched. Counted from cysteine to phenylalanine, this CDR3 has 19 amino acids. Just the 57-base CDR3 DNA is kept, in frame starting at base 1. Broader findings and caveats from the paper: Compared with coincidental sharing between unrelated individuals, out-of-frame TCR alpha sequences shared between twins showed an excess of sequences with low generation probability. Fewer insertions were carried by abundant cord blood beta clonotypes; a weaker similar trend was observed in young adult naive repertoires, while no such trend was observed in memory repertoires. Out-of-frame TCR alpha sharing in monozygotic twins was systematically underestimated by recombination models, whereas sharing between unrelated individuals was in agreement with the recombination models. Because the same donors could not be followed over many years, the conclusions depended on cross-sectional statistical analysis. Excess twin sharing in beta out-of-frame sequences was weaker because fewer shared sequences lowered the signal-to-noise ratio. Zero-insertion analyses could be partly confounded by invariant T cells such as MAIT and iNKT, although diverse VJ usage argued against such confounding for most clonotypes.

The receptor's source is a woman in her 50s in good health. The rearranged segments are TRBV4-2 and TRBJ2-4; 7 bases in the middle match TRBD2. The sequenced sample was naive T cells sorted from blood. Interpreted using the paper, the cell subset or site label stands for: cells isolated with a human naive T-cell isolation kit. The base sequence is TGTGCCAGCAGCCAAGGAATTGGAAGCGGGACTCTAGCCAAAAACATTCAGTACTTC. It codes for CASSQGIGSGTLAKNIQYF.